This T cell receptor (beta chain) was observed in a study of T cells expressing NK-cell markers. This CDR3 spans 14 amino acids. Germline CDR1 is SNHLY and CDR2 is FYNNEI. One entry per CDR3 protein, without DNA, is what TCRdb gives after re-calling the 5' RACE reads. Its clone listing holds 200,000 to 300,000 distinct CDR3 sequences. This TCR was sampled from a woman between 18 and 70 years old in good health. Sequencing was performed on blood T cells: a sorted CD56 or NKG2C T cell subset, CD4+ or CD8+ T cells, or bulk PBMC T cells (not recorded which). This chain links TRBV2 with TRBJ2-1; checking the TCRdb D call of TRBD1 is not possible without DNA. The CDR3 protein is CASRMDSTYNEQFF. The whole variable domain, filled in from reference TRBV2 and TRBJ2-1, reads EPEVTQTPSHQVTQMGQEVILRCVPISNHLYFYWYRQILGQKVEFLVSFYNNEISEKSEIFDDQFSVERPDGSNFTLKIRSTKLEDSAMYFCASRMDSTYNEQFFGPGTRLTVL.